The clone carrying this TCR beta chain was seen a handful of times. Its antigen is not identified. This sample is part of a study of blood T cells in healthy people across ages. The CDR3 spans 15 residues. CDR1 and CDR2 from the germline V gene are LNHNV and YYDKDF (reference sequence). V lost 5 bases and J lost 6, with 16 bases in between. All donors came from Russia, were Caucasian and healthy, and spanned ages roughly 6 to 95. Notes on the study in general: Estimates based on one million T cells were treated as lower bounds. Both naive CD4+ cell counts and diversity were greater in long-lived donors than in aged donors.

A second PCR, run for about 7 to 12 cycles, used a sample-barcoded 5' primer plus a J-beta primer mix. TCRdb processed the 5' RACE reads anew with MiXCR; each CDR3 protein has one entry. The sample consists of around 670,000 distinct CDR3 sequences, under 30% of them appearing once. This chain joins TRBV15 and TRBJ2-2; D might be TRBD1 or TRBD2, each matching 5 bases. The sequence was collected from an elderly woman in good health. Sequencing was performed on blood. CDR3 amino acids: CATSPRDGKAGELFF. The CDR3 DNA follows: TGTGCCACCAGCCCCCGGGACGGCAAAGCCGGGGAGCTGTTTTTT.